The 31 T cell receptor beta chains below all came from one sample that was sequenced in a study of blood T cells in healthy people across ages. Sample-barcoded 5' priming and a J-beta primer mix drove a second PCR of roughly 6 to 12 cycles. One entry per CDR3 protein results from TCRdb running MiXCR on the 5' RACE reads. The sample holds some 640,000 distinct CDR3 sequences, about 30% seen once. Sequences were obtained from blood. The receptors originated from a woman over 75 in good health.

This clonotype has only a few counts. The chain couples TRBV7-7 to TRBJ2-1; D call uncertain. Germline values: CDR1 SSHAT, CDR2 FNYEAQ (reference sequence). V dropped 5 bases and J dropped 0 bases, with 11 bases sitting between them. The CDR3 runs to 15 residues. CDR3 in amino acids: CASSHTTSSYNEQFF. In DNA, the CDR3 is TGTGCCAGCAGCCACACAACGAGCTCCTACAATGAGCAGTTCTTC.

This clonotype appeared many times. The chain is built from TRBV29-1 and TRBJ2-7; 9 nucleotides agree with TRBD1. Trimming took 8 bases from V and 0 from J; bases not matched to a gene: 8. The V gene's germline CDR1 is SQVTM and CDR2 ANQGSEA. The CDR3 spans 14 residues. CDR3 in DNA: TGCAGCTACCGGACAGGGGATTCCTCCTACGAGCAGTACTTC. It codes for CSYRTGDSSYEQYF.

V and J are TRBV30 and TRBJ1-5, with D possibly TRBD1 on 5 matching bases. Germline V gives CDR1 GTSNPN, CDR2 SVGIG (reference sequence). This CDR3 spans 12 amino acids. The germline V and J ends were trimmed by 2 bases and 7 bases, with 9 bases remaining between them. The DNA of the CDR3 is TGTGCCTGGAGTAGCTGGGGCCAGCCCCAGCATTTT. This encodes CAWSSWGQPQHF.

The CDR3 DNA reads as TGTGCCAGCAGCCAAGCGGGATATCATCAGCCCCAGCATTTT. Encoded protein: CASSQAGYHQPQHF. The chain couples TRBV3-1 to TRBJ1-5; no firm D call. The CDR3 spans 14 residues. CDR1 is LGHDT, CDR2 YNNKEL, per germline (reference sequence). The germline V and J ends were trimmed by 1 base and 5 bases, with 9 bases remaining between them.

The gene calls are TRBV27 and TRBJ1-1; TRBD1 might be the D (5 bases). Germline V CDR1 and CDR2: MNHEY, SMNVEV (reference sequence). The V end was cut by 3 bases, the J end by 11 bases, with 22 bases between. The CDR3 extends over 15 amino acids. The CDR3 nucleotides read TGTGCCAGCAGTTTTGGGGCAGGGCTCATACCGGGGGCTTTCTTT. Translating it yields CASSFGAGLIPGAFF.

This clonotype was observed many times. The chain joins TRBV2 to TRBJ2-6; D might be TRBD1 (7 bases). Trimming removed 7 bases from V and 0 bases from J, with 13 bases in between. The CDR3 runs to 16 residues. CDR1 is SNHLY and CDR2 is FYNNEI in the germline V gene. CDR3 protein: CASNGGTVSGANVLTF. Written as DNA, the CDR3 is TGTGCCAGCAACGGCGGGACAGTCTCTGGGGCCAACGTCCTGACTTTC.

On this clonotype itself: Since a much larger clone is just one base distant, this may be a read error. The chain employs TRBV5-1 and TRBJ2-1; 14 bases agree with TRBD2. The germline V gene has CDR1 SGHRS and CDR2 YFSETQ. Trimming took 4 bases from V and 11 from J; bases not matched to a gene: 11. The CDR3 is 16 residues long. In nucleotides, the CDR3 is TGCGCCAGCAGCCGTCCGACTAGCGGGGGGGCGGATAAGCAGTTCTTC. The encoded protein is CASSRPTSGGADKQFF.

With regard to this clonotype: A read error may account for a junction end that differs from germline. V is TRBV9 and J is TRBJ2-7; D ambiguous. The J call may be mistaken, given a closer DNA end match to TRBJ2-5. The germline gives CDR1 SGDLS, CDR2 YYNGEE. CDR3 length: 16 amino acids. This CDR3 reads CATSRVRGVILETQYF. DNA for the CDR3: TGTGCCACCAGCAGAGTACGTGGGGTGATATTGGAGACCCAGTACTTC.

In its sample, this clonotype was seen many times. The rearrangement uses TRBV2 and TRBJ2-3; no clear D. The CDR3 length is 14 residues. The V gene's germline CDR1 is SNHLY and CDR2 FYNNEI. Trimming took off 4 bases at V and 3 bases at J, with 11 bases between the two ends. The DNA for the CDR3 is TGTGCCAGCAGTGTGGTCGGTGGGACAGATACGCAGTATTTT. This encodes CASSVVGGTDTQYF.

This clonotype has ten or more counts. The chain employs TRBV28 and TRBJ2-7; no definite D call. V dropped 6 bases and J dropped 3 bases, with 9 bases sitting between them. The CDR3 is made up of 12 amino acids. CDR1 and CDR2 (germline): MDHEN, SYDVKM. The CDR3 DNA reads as TGTGCCAGCAGCTTTCTAGGCTACGAGCAGTACTTC. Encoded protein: CASSFLGYEQYF.

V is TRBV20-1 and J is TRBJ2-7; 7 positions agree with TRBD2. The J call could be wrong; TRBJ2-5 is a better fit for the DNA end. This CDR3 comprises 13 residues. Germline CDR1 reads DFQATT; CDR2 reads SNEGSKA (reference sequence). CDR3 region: CSAERGVQETQYF. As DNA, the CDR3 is TGCAGTGCTGAACGGGGGGTCCAAGAGACCCAGTACTTC.

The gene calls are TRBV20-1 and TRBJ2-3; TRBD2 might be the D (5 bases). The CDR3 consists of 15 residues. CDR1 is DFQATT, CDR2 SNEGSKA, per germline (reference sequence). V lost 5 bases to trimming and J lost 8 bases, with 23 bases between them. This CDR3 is CSAPQSALAAVTQYF. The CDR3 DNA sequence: TGCAGTGCTCCCCAATCCGCCCTAGCCGCGGTTACGCAGTATTTT.

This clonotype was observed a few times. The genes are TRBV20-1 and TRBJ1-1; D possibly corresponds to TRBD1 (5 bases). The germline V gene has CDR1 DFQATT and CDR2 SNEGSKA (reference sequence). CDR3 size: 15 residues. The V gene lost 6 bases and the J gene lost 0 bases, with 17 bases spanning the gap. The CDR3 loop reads CSAERQLGMNTEAFF. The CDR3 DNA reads TGCAGTGCGGAGAGACAGTTAGGAATGAACACTGAAGCTTTCTTT.

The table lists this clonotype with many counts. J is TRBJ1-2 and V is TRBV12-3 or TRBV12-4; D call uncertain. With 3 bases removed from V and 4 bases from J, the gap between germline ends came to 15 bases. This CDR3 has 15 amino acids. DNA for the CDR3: TGTGCCAGCAGTTTCGAACCCCGGGGAGGCTATGGCTACACCTTC. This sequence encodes CASSFEPRGGYGYTF.

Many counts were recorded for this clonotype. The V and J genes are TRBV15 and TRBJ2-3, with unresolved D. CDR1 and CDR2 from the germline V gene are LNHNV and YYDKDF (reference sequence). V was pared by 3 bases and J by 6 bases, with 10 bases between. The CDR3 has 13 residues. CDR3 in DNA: TGTGCCACCAGCAGGGGTGATAAGGATACGCAGTATTTT. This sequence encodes CATSRGDKDTQYF.

The CDR3: CASSRTNQPQHF. CDR3 nucleotide sequence: TGTGCCAGCAGCCGAACCAATCAGCCCCAGCATTTT. This chain links TRBV11-2 with TRBJ1-5, with D unresolved. Trimming stripped 5 bases from V and 3 bases from J, with 5 bases between. Looked up from germline, CDR1 is SGHAT and CDR2 is FQNNGV. The CDR3 consists of 12 residues.

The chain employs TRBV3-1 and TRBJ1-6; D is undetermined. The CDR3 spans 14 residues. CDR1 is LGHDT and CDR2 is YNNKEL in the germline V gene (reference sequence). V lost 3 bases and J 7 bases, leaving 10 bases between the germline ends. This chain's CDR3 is CASSQRSWNSPLHF. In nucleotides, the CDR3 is TGTGCCAGCAGCCAGCGGAGTTGGAATTCACCCCTCCACTTT.

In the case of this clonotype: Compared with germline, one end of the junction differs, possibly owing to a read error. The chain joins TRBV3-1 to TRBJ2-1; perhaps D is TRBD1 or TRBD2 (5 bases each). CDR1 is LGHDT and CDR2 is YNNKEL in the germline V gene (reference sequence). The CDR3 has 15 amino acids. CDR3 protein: CASSQDDGAYNEQVF. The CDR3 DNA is TGTGCCAGCAGCCAAGACGACGGGGCCTACAATGAGCAGGTCTTC.

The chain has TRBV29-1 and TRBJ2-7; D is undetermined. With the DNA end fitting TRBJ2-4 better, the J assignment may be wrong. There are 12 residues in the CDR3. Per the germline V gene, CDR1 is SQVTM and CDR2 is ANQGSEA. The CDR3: CSVVKGGDIQYF. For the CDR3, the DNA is TGCAGCGTTGTAAAGGGTGGGGACATTCAGTACTTC.

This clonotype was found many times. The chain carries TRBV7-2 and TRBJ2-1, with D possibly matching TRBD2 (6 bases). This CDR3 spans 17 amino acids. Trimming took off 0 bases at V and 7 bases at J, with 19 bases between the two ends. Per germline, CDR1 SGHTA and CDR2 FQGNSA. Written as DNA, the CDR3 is TGTGCCAGCAGCTTAGCCGGGACTTTACTAATCGGGAATGAGCAGTTCTTC. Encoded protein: CASSLAGTLLIGNEQFF. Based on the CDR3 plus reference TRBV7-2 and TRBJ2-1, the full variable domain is GAGVSQSPSNKVTEKGKDVELRCDPISGHTALYWYRQSLGQGLEFLIYFQGNSAPDKSGLPSDRFSAERTGGSVSTLTIQRTQQEDSAVYLCASSLAGTLLIGNEQFFGPGTRLTVL.

The CDR3 loop is CATRSAGGQPQHF. For the CDR3, the DNA is TGTGCCACCAGATCCGCGGGGGGTCAGCCCCAGCATTTT. V usage is TRBV15 and J usage is TRBJ1-5; the D gene is possibly TRBD1 (5 bases). Germline V gives CDR1 LNHNV, CDR2 YYDKDF (reference sequence). The germline V and J ends were trimmed by 6 bases and 6 bases, with 12 bases remaining between them. CDR3 length: 13 residues.

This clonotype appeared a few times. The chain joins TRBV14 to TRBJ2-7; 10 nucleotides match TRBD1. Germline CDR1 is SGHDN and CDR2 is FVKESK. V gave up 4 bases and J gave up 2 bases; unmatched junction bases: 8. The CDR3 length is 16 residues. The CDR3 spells CASSLFRDRGAYEQYF. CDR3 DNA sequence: TGTGCCAGCAGCCTATTCCGGGACAGGGGAGCCTACGAGCAGTACTTC.

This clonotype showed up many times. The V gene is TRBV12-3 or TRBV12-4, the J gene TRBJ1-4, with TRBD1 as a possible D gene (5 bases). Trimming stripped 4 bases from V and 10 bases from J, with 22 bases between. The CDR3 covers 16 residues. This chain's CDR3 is CASSSAQGRGSGKLFF. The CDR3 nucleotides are TGTGCCAGCAGTTCCGCGCAGGGTCGGGGCAGCGGAAAACTGTTTTTT.

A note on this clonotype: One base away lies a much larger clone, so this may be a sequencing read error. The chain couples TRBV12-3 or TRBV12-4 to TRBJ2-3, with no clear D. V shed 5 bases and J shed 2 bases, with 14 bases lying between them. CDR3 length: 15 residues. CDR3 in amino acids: CASSRTREPTDTQYF. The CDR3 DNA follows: TGTGCCAGCAGTCGGACCCGTGAGCCCACAGATACGCAGTATTTT.

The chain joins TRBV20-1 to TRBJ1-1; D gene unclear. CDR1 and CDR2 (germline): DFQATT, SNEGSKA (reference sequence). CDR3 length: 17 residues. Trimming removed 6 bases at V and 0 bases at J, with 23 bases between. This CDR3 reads CSALLTRISLMNTEAFF. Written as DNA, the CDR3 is TGCAGTGCGCTTCTTACAAGGATCTCTCTCATGAACACTGAAGCTTTCTTT.

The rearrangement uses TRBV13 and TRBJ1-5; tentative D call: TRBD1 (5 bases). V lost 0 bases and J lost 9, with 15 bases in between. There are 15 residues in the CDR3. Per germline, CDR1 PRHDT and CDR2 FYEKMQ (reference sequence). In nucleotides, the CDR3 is TGTGCCAGCAGCTTAGGCCGAGGCGGGGCCAGGCCCCAGCATTTT. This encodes CASSLGRGGARPQHF.

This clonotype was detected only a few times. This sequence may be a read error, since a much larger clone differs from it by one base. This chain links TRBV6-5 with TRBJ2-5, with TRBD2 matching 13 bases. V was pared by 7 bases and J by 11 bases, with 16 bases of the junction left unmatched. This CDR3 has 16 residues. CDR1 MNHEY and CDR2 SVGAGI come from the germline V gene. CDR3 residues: CASTPLAGGLRNEQYF. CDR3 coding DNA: TGTGCCAGCACCCCACTAGCGGGGGGGCTGAGGAATGAGCAGTACTTC.

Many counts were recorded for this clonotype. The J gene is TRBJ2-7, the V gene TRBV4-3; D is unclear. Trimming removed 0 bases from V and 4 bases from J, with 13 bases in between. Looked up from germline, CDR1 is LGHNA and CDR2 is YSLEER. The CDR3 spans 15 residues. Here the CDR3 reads CASSQDGGKDYEQYF. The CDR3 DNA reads TGCGCCAGCAGCCAAGACGGTGGAAAGGATTACGAGCAGTACTTC.

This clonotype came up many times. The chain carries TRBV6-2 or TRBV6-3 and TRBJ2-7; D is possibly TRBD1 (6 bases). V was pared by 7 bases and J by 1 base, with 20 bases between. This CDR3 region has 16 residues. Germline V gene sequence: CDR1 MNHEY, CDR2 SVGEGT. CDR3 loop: CASTPFGTPNSYEQYF. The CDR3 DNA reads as TGTGCCAGCACTCCCTTCGGGACACCGAATTCCTACGAGCAGTACTTC.

The CDR3 coding sequence is TGTGCCAGTAACCAGCGGGGGGATTCGGAGACCCGGTACTTC. Translated: CASNQRGDSETRYF. The V gene is TRBV19, the J gene TRBJ2-7; 9 nucleotides line up with TRBD2. Trimming removed 7 bases from V and 12 bases from J; junction bases left unmatched: 16. The germline V gene encodes CDR1 LNHDA and CDR2 SQIVND (reference sequence). This CDR3 has 14 residues.

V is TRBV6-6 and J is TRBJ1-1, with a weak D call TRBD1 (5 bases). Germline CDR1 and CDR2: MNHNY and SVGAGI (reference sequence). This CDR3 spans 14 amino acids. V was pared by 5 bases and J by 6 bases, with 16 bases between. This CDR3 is CASSTGAGEAEAFF. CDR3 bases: TGTGCCAGCAGTACGGGAGCGGGGGAAGCTGAAGCTTTCTTT.